This T cell receptor beta chain came from a study of blood T cell repertoires in COVID-19. Study at large: Acute and convalescent COVID-19 samples came from the United States, Italy and Spain. Sources were T cells, B-cell-depleted T cells, or PBMCs; the material itself was cDNA or gDNA.

The ends lost 4 bases at V and 5 bases at J; junction bases unmatched: 7. CDR3 size: 15 residues. Germline CDR1 is SGHNT and CDR2 is YYREEE (reference sequence). In the original analysis: By means of reference gene primer amplification, nucleated cell counts were estimated. Sequenced by immunoSEQ multiplex PCR; TCRdb stores in-frame clones only, minus some. The DNA was the basis for D and trimming; V, J and clone size are from that table. The data hold roughly 250,000 clones, with about 79% observed a single time. This TCR derives from a woman of 80 years or more with acute or convalescent COVID-19. Input material: peripheral blood. This sequence joins TRBV5-4 and TRBJ1-2; the match to TRBD1 covers 11 bases. The DNA for the CDR3 is TGTGCCAGCAGCCCCACCGGACAGGGGGCTTATGGCTACACCTTC. It encodes CASSPTGQGAYGYTF.